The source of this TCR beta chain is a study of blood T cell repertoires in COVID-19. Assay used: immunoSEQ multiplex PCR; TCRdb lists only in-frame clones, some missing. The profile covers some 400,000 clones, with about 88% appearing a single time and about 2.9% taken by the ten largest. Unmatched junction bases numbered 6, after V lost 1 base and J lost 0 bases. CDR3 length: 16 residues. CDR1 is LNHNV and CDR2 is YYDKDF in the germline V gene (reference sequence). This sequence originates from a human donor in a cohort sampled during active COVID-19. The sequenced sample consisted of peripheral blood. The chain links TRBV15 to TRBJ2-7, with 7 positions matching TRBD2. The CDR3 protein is CATSRGSGLSSYEQYF. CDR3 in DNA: TGTGCCACCAGCAGAGGTAGCGGGCTGAGCTCCTACGAGCAGTACTTC.